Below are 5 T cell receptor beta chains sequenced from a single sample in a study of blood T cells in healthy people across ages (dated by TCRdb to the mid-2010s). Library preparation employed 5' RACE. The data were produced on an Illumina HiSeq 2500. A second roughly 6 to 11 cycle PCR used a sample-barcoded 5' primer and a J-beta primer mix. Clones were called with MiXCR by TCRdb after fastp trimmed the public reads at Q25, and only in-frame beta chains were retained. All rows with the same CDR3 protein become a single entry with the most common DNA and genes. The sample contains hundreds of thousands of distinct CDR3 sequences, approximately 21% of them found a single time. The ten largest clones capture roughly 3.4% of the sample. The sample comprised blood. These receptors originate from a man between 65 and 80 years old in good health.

In DNA form, the CDR3 reads TGTGCCAGCAGGGACGCGGGAGGGCCGAGAAATGAGCAGTTCTTC. Its protein product is CASRDAGGPRNEQFF. The chain recombines TRBV2 with TRBJ2-5; 9 positions match TRBD2. The end of the DNA aligns better with TRBJ2-1, so the J call may be wrong. From germline, CDR1 is SNHLY and CDR2 FYNNEI. The length of the CDR3 is 15 residues.

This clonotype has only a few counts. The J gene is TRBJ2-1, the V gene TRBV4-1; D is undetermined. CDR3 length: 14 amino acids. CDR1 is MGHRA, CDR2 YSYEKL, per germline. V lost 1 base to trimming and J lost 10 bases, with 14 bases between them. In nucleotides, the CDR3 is TGCGCCAGCAGCCAAGGACCACGATACTACGAGCAGTTCTTC. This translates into CASSQGPRYYEQFF.

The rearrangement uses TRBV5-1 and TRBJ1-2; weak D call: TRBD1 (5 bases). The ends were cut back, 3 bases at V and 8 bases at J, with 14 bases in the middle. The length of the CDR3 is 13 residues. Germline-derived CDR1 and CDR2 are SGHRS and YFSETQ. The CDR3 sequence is CASSSDIGRGYTF. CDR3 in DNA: TGCGCCAGCAGCTCGGACATCGGGAGGGGCTACACCTTC.

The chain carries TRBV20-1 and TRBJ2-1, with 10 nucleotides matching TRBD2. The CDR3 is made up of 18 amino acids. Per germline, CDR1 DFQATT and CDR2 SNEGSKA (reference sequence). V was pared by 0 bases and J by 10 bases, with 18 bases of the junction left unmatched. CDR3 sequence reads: CSARDSLALAGVFGEQFF. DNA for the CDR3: TGCAGTGCTAGAGATTCCCTGGCGCTAGCGGGAGTCTTTGGGGAGCAGTTCTTC.

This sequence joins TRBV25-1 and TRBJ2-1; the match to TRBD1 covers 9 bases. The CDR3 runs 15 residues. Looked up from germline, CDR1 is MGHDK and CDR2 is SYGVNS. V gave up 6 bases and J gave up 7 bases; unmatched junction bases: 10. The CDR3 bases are TGTGCCAGCAGAGAACCGGGACAGGGTATGAATGAGCAGTTCTTC. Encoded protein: CASREPGQGMNEQFF.